Here is one T cell receptor (beta chain) with its context. The identical CDR3 is also encoded by other nucleotide sequences in the sample. These data originate in a study of blood T cell repertoires in COVID-19. Study in general: Samples representing acute and convalescent COVID-19 were sourced from the United States, Italy and Spain. The analysed material was cDNA or gDNA that came from T cells, B-cell-depleted T cells, or PBMCs.

Per the original data handling: From reference gene primer amplification, estimates of nucleated cell counts were derived. Repertoires were generated with immunoSEQ multiplex PCR, while TCRdb's copy carries only in-frame clones and drops some. From that table come the V and J calls and clone size; the DNA was used to work out D and trimming. This table has 250,000 to 350,000 clones, roughly 89% appearing once. The V end was cut by 3 bases, the J end by 1 base, with 12 bases between. The CDR3 runs 15 residues. The germline V gene encodes CDR1 KGHSH and CDR2 LQKENI. The specimen was peripheral blood. The genes are TRBV18 and TRBJ1-1; D is uncertain. This TCR came from a woman younger than 45 with active or convalescent COVID-19. In DNA form, the CDR3 reads TGTGCCAGCTCACCCCCCGCGGGCAGGAACACTGAAGCTTTCTTT. Translated: CASSPPAGRNTEAFF.